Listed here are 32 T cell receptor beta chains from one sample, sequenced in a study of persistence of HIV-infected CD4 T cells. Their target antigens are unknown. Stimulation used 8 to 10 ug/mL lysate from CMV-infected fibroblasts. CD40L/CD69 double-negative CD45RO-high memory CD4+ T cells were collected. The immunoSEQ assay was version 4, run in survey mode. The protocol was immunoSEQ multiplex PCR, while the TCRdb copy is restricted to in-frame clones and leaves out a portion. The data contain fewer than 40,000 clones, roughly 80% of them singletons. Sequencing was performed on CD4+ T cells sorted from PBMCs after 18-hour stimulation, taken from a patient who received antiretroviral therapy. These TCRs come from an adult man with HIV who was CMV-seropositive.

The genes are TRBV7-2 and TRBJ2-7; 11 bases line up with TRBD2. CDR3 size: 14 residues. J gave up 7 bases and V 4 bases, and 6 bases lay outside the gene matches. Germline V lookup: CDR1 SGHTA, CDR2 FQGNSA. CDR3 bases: TGTGCCAGCAGCTATAGCGGGGGGGCGGGTGAGCAGTACTTC. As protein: CASSYSGGAGEQYF.

The CDR3 loop reads CSVSGPGEAFF. As DNA, the CDR3 is TGCAGCGTCTCTGGGCCGGGAGAAGCTTTCTTT. V usage is TRBV29-1 and J usage is TRBJ1-1, with no clear D. Germline V gene data show CDR1 as SQVTM and CDR2 as ANQGSEA. The V and J ends lost 6 bases and 8 bases respectively, with 13 bases between them. The length of the CDR3 is 11 residues.

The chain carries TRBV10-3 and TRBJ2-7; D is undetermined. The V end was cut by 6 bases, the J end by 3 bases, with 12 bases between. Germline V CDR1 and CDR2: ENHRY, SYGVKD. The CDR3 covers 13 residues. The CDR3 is CAISGPTNYEQYF. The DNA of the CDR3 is TGTGCCATCAGCGGGCCAACAAACTACGAGCAGTACTTC.

The CDR3 nucleotides read TGTGCCAGCAGTGGGGGTCGTCAGGGAGAGACCCAGTACTTC. It is translated as CASSGGRQGETQYF. The chain employs TRBV2 and TRBJ2-5; a weak D match, TRBD1 (5 bases). Trimming pared 4 bases from V and 4 bases from J, leaving 13 bases between. The CDR3 sequence is 14 residues long. Germline V gene sequence: CDR1 SNHLY, CDR2 FYNNEI.

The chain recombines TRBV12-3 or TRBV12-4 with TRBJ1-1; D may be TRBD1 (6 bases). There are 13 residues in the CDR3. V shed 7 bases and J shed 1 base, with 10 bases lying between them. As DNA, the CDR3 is TGTGCCAGCAAAGACAGGACGAACACTGAAGCTTTCTTT. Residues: CASKDRTNTEAFF.

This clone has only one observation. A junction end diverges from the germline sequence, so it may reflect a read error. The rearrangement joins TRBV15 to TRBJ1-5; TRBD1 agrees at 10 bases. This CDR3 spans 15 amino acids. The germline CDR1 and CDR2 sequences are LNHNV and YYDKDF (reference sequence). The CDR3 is CATSRKGQGNRPQHF. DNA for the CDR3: TGTGCCACCAGCAGGAAGGGACAGGGGAATCGGCCCCAGCATTTT.

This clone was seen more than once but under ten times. CDR3 DNA sequence: TGCGCCAGCAGTGGTTACCGGGACAGAGATTATGCAAACTATGGCTACACCTTC. This encodes CASSGYRDRDYANYGYTF. The V and J genes are TRBV10-2 and TRBJ1-2, with 7 bases identical to TRBD1. CDR3 length: 18 residues. CDR1 is WSHSY, CDR2 SAAADI, per germline. The V segment lost 4 bases and the J segment 2 bases; nucleotides outside the gene matches: 16.

The CDR3: CASSFGQGNYEQYF. The DNA of the CDR3 is TGTGCCAGCAGCTTTGGACAGGGGAATTACGAGCAGTACTTC. This chain connects TRBV5-6 to TRBJ2-7, with TRBD1 matching over 9 bases. V lost 2 bases, J lost 4 bases, and 4 bases stayed unmatched. The CDR3 totals 14 residues. Germline-derived CDR1 and CDR2 are SGHDT and YYEEEE.

The CDR3 protein is CASSSQYPYGYTF. CDR3 nucleotides: TGTGCCAGCAGTTCTCAATACCCGTATGGCTACACCTTC. The chain is built from TRBV6-2 or TRBV6-3 and TRBJ1-2; unclear D gene. Germline V gene data show CDR1 as MNHEY and CDR2 as SVGEGT. Trimming took 4 bases from V and 5 from J, leaving 11 bases between them. CDR3 length equals 13 residues.

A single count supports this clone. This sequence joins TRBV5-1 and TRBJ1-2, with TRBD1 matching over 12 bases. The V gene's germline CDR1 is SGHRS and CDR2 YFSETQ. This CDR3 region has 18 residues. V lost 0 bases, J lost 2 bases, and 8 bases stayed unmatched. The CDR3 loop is CASSLVTGTGGANYGYTF. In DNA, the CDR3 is TGCGCCAGCAGCTTGGTCACTGGGACAGGGGGCGCGAACTATGGCTACACCTTC.

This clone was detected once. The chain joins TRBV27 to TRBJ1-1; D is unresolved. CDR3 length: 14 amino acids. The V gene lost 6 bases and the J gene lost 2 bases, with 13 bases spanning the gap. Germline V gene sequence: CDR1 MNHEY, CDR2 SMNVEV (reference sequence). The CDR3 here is CASSPMAENTEAFF. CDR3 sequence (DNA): TGTGCCAGCAGCCCAATGGCCGAAAACACTGAAGCTTTCTTT.

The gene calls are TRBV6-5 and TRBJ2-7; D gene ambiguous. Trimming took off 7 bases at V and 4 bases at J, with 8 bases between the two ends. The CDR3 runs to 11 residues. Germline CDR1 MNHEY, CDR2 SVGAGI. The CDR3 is CASTHGYEQYF. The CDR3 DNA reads TGTGCCAGCACCCACGGATACGAGCAGTACTTC.

CDR3 loop: CASSLGGNTEAFF. CDR3 sequence (DNA): TGCGCCAGCAGCCTAGGTGGGAACACTGAAGCTTTCTTT. The chain employs TRBV4-3 and TRBJ1-1, with D hard to call. The CDR3 loop spans 13 amino acids. Trimming removed 4 bases at V and 1 base at J, with 7 bases between. Germline values: CDR1 LGHNA, CDR2 YSLEER.

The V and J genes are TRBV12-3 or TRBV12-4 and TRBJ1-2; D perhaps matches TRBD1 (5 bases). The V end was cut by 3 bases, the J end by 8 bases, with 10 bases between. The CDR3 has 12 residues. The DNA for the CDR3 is TGTGCCAGCAGTTTCGTGGGGGTGGGCTACACCTTC. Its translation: CASSFVGVGYTF.

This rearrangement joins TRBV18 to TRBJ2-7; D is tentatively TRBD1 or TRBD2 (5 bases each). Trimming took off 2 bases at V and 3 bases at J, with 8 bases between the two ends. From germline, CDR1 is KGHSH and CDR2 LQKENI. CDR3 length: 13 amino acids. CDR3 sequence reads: CASSPGGSYEQYF. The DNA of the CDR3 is TGTGCCAGCTCACCAGGGGGAAGCTACGAGCAGTACTTC.

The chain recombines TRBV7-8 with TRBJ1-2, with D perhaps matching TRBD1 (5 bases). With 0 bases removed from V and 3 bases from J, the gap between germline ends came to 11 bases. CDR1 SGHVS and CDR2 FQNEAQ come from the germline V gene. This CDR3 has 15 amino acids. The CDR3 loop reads CASSLALGGDYGYTF. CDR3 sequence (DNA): TGTGCCAGCAGCTTAGCGCTGGGGGGGGACTATGGCTACACCTTC.

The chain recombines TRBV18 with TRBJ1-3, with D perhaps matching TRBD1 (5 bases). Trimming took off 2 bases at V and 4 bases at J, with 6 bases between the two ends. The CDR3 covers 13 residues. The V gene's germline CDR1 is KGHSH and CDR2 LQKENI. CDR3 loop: CASSPGAGNTIYF. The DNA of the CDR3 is TGTGCCAGCTCACCAGGGGCCGGAAACACCATATATTTT.

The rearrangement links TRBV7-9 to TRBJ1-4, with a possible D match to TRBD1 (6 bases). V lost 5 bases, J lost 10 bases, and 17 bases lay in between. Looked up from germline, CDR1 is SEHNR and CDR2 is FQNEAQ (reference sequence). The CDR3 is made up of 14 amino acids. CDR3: CASSPSETGRKLFF. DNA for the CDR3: TGTGCCAGCAGCCCATCCGAGACAGGTCGAAAACTGTTTTTT. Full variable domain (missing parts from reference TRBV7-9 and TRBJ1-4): DTGVSQNPRHKITKRGQNVTFRCDPISEHNRLYWYRQTLGQGPEFLTYFQNEAQLEKSRLLSDRFSAERPKGSFSTLEIQRTEQGDSAMYLCASSPSETGRKLFFGSGTQLSVL.

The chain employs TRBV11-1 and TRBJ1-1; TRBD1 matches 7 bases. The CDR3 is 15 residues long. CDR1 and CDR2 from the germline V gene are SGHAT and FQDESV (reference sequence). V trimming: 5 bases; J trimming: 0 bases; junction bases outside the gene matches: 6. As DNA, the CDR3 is TGTGCCAGCAGCCCTCACAGGGGCCTGAACACTGAAGCTTTCTTT. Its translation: CASSPHRGLNTEAFF.

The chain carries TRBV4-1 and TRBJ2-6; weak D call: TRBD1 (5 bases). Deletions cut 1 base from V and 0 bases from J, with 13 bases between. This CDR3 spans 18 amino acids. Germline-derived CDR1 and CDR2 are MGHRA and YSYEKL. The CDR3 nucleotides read TGCGCCAGCAGCCAAGTGGACATGGGTCTCTCTGGGGCCAACGTCCTGACTTTC. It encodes CASSQVDMGLSGANVLTF.

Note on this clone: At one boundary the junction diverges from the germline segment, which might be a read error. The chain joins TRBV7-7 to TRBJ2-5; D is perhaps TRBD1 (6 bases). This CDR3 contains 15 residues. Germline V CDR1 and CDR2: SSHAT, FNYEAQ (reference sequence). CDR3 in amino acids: CASSLAIGGQETQYF. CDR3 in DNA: TGTGCTAGCAGCTTAGCGATAGGGGGCCAAGAGACCCAGTACTTC.

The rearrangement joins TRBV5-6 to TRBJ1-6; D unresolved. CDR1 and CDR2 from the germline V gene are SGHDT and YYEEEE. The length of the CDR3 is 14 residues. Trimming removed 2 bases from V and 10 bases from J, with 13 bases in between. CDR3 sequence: CASSFGQARSPLHF. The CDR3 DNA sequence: TGTGCCAGCAGCTTCGGTCAAGCCCGGTCACCCCTCCACTTT.

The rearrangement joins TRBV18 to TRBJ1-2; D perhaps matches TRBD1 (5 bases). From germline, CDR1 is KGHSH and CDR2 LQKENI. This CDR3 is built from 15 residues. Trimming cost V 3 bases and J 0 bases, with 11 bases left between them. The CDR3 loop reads CASSPPGRANYGYTF. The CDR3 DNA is TGTGCCAGCTCACCCCCGGGACGGGCTAACTATGGCTACACCTTC. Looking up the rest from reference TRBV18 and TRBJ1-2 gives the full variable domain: NAGVMQNPRHLVRRRGQEARLRCSPMKGHSHVYWYRQLPEEGLKFMVYLQKENIIDESGMPKERFSAEFPKEGPSILRIQQVVRGDSAAYFCASSPPGRANYGYTFGSGTRLTVV.

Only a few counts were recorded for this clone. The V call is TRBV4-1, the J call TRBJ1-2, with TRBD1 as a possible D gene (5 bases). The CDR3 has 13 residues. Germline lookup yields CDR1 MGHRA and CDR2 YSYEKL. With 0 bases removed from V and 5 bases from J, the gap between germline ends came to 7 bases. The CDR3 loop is CASSQEGLYGYTF. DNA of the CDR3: TGCGCCAGCAGCCAAGAGGGACTGTATGGCTACACCTTC.

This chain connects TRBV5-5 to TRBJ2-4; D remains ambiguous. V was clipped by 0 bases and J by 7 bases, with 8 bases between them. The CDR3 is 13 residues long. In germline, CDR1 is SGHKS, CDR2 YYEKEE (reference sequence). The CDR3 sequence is CASSLDLRNIQYF. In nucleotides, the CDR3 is TGTGCCAGCAGCTTGGATCTTCGGAACATTCAGTACTTC.

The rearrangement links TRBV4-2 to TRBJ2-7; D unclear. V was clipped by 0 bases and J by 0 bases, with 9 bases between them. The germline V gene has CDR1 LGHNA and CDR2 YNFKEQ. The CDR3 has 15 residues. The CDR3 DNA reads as TGTGCCAGCAGCCAAGATTATAGGTCCTCCTACGAGCAGTACTTC. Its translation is CASSQDYRSSYEQYF.

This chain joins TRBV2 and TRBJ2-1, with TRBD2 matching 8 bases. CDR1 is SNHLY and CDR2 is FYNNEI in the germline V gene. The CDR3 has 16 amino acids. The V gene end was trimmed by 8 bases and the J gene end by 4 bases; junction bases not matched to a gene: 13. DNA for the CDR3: TGTGCCAGCTCAACCCAGAGCGGGGGCCTTTACAATGAGCAGTTCTTC. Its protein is CASSTQSGGLYNEQFF.

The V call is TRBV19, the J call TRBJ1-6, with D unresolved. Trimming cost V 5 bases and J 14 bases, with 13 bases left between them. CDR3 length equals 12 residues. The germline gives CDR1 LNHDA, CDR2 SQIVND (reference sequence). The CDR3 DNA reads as TGTGCCAGTAGTTCTGAGGCGTCGGCCCTCCACTTT. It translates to CASSSEASALHF.

CDR3 sequence reads: CASSQEGGLAYGYTF. The CDR3, as DNA: TGTGCCAGCAGCCAAGAGGGGGGGTTGGCCTATGGCTACACCTTC. The V gene is TRBV4-2, the J gene TRBJ1-2, with D perhaps matching TRBD1 (5 bases). This CDR3 region has 15 residues. V was clipped by 0 bases and J by 4 bases, with 12 bases between them. Germline V gives CDR1 LGHNA, CDR2 YNFKEQ.

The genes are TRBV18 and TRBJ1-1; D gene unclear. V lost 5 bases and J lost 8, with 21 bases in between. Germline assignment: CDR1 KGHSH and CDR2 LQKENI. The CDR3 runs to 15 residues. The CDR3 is CASSSRQERTPEAFF. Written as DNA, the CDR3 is TGTGCCAGCTCATCCCGGCAAGAGAGGACTCCGGAAGCTTTCTTT. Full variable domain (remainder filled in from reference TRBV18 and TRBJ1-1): NAGVMQNPRHLVRRRGQEARLRCSPMKGHSHVYWYRQLPEEGLKFMVYLQKENIIDESGMPKERFSAEFPKEGPSILRIQQVVRGDSAAYFCASSSRQERTPEAFFGQGTRLTVV.

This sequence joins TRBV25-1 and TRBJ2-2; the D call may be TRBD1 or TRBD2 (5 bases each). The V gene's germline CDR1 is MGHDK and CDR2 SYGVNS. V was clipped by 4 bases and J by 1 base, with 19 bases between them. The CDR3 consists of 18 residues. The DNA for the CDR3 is TGTGCCAGCAGTGCTGAGCTACGGGGCGGCGTGAACACCGGGGAGCTGTTTTTT. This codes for CASSAELRGGVNTGELFF.

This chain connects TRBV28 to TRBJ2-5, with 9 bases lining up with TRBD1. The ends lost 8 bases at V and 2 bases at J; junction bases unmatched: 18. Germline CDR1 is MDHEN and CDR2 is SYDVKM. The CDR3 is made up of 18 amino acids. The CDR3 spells CASSPGTGNEGFQETQYF. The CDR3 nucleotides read TGTGCCAGCTCCCCGGGGACAGGGAACGAAGGGTTTCAAGAGACCCAGTACTTC. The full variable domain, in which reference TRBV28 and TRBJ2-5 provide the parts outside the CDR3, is DVKVTQSSRYLVKRTGEKVFLECVQDMDHENMFWYRQDPGLGLRLIYFSYDVKMKEKGDIPEGYSVSREKKERFSLILESASTNQTSMYLCASSPGTGNEGFQETQYFGPGTRLLVL.